This TCR beta chain was found in a study of T cell repertoires in cytomegalovirus infection. Study-level background: Both recently identified HLA-C-restricted and well-studied HLA-B-restricted CMV epitopes were used in the study.

Details on this clonotype: Its specificity is not known.

MiXCR, applied by TCRdb to the reads, yields one record per CDR3 protein. Of more than 250,000 distinct CDR3 sequences listed, just under 25% were seen once; the top ten hold roughly 14%. The CDR3 length is 15 residues. Trimming took 2 bases from V and 2 from J, leaving 10 bases between them. The chain carries TRBV12-3 or TRBV12-4 and TRBJ2-1; no reliable D call. The sample here was cultured PBMCs, taken from culture after CMV antigen stimulation. The TCR sequence derives from a human donor in good health (CMV status not recorded). Some clones in this sample may be carry-over from other donors' samples. For the CDR3, the DNA is TGTGCCAGCAGTTTAAGCCCTAGGACCTACAATGAGCAGTTCTTC. Translation gives CASSLSPRTYNEQFF.